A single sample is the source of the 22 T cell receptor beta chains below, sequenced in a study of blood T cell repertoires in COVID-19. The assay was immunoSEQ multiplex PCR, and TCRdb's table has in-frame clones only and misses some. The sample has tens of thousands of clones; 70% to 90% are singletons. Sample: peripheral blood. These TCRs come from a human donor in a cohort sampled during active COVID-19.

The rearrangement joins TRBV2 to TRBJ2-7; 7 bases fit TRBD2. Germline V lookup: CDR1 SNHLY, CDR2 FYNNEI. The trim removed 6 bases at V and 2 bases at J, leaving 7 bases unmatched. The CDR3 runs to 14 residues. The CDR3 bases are TGTGCCAGCAGCTGGACTAGTACAACCTACGAGCAGTACTTC. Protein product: CASSWTSTTYEQYF.

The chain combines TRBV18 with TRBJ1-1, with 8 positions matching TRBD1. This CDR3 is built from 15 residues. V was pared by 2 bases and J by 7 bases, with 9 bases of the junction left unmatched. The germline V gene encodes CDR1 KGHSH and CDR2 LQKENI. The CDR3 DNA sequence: TGTGCCAGCTCACCAACTACGACAGGGGATTATGAAGCTTTCTTT. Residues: CASSPTTTGDYEAFF.

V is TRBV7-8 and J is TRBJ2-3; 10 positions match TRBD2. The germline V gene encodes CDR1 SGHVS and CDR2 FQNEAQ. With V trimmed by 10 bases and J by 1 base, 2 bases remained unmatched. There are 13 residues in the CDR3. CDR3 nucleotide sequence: TGTGCCACCGGGACTAGCGGCACAGATACGCAGTATTTT. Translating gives CATGTSGTDTQYF. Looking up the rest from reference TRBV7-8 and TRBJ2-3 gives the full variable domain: GAGVSQSPRYKVAKRGQDVALRCDPISGHVSLFWYQQALGQGPEFLTYFQNEAQLDKSGLPSDRFFAERPEGSVSTLKIQRTQQEDSAVYLCATGTSGTDTQYFGPGTRLTVL.

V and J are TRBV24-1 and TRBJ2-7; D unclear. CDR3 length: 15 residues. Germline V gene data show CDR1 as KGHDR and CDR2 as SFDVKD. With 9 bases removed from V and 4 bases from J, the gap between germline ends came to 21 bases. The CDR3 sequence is CATAVYSRSTYEQYF. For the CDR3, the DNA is TGTGCCACCGCGGTTTATTCCAGATCTACTTACGAGCAGTACTTC.

CDR3 DNA sequence: TGTGCCAGCAGTGCCATCCGAGGTCAGGGTAATAAAGAGACCCAGTACTTC. This translates into CASSAIRGQGNKETQYF. The chain has TRBV6-1 and TRBJ2-5, with D maybe TRBD1 (5 bases). The CDR3 is 17 residues long. Germline CDR1 reads MNHNS; CDR2 reads SASEGT. V was shortened by 4 bases and J by 3 bases, with 21 bases between the two germline ends.

The CDR3 protein is CSVDASGGYEQYF. The CDR3 nucleotides read TGCAGCGTTGACGCTAGCGGGGGCTACGAGCAGTACTTC. J is TRBJ2-7 and V is TRBV29-1; 10 positions match TRBD2. The CDR3 length is 13 residues. The ends lost 3 bases at V and 3 bases at J; junction bases unmatched: 2. Looked up from germline, CDR1 is SQVTM and CDR2 is ANQGSEA.

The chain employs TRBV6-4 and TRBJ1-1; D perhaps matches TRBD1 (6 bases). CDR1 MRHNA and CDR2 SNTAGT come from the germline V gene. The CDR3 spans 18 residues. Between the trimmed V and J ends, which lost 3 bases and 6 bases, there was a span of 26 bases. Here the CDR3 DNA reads TGTGCCAGCAGTGAATCTCCAATCGGGCAGGGGAGCATGGCTGAAGCTTTCTTT. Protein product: CASSESPIGQGSMAEAFF.

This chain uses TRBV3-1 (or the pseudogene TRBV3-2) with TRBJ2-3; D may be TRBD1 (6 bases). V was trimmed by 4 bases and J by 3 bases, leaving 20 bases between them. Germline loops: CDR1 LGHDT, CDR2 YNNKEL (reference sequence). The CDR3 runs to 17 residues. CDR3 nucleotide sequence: TGTGCCAGCAGCCCCCCACGAGGGGGAGTGGGGACAGATACGCAGTATTTT. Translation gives CASSPPRGGVGTDTQYF.

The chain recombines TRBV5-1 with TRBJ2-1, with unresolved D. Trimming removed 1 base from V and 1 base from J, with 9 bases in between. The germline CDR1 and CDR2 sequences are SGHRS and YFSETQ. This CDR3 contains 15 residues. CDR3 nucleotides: TGCGCCAGCAGCTTGTCAATCCAATCCTACAATGAGCAGTTCTTC. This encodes CASSLSIQSYNEQFF.

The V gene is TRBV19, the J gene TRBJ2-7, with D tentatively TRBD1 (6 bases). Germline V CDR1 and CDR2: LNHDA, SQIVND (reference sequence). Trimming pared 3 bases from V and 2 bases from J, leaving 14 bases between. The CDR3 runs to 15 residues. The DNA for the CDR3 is TGTGCCAGTAGTATTCAACAGGGATTGACCTACGAGCAGTACTTC. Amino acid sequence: CASSIQQGLTYEQYF.

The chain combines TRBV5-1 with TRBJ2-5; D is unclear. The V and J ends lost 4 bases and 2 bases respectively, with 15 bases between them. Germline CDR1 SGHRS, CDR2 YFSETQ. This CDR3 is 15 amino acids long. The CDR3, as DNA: TGCGCCAGCAGCCCCCAGAGCGCGGAGCAAGAGACCCAGTACTTC. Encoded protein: CASSPQSAEQETQYF.

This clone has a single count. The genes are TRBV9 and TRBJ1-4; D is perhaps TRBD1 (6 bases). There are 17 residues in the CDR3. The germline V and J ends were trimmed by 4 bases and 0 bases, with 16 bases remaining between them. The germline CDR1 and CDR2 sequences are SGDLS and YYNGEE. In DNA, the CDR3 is TGTGCCAGCAGCTCGTCGACAGGTCGCGCAACTAATGAAAAACTGTTTTTT. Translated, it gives CASSSSTGRATNEKLFF.

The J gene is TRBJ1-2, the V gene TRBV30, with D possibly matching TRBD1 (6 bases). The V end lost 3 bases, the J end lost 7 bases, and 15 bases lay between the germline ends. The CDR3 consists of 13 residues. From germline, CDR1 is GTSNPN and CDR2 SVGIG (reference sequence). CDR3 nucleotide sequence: TGTGCCTGGAGCCTATTGGGGGCCGGTGGCTACACCTTC. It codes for CAWSLLGAGGYTF.

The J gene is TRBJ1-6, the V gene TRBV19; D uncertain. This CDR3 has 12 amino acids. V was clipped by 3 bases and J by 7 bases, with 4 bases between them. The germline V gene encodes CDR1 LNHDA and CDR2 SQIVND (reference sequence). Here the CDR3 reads CASSMQNSPLHF. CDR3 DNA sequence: TGTGCCAGTAGTATGCAGAATTCACCCCTCCACTTT.

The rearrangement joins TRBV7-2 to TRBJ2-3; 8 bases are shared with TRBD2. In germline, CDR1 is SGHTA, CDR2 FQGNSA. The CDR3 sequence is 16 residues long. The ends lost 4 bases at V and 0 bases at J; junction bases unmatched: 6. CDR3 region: CASSSVSGVSTDTQYF. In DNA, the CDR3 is TGTGCCAGCAGCTCCGTTAGCGGGGTAAGCACAGATACGCAGTATTTT. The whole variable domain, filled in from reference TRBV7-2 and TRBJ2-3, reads GAGVSQSPSNKVTEKGKDVELRCDPISGHTALYWYRQSLGQGLEFLIYFQGNSAPDKSGLPSDRFSAERTGGSVSTLTIQRTQQEDSAVYLCASSSVSGVSTDTQYFGPGTRLTVL.

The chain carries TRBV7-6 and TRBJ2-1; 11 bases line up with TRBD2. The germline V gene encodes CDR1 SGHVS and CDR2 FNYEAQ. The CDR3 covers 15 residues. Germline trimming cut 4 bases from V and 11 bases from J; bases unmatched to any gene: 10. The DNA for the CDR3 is TGTGCCAGCAGCTATACTAGCGGGAGTTTTAATAAGCAGTTCTTC. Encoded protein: CASSYTSGSFNKQFF. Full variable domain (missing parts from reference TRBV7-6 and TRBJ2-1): GAGVSQSPRYKVTKRGQDVALRCDPISGHVSLYWYRQALGQGPEFLTYFNYEAQQDKSGLPNDRFSAERPEGSISTLTIQRTEQRDSAMYRCASSYTSGSFNKQFFGPGTRLTVL.

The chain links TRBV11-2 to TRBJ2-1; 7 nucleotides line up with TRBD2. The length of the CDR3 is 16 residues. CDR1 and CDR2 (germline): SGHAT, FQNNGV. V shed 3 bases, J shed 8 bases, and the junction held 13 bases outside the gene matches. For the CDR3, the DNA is TGTGCCAGCAGCTTCCTCCTAGCGGAGCCGGGAGATGAGCAGTTCTTC. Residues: CASSFLLAEPGDEQFF.

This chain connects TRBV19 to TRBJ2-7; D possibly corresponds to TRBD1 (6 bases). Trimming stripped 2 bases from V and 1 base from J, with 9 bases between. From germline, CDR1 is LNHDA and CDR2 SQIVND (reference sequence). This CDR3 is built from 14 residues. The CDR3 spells CASSIKQGSYEQYF. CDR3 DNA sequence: TGTGCCAGTAGTATAAAGCAGGGGTCCTACGAGCAGTACTTC. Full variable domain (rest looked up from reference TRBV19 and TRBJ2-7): DGGITQSPKYLFRKEGQNVTLSCEQNLNHDAMYWYRQDPGQGLRLIYYSQIVNDFQKGDIAEGYSVSREKKESFPLTVTSAQKNPTAFYLCASSIKQGSYEQYFGPGTRLTVT.

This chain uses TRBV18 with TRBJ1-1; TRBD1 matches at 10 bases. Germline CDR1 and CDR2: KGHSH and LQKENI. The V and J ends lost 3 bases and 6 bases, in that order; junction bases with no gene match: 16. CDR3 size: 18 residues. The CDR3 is CASSPSGTGAGLEAEAFF. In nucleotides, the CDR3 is TGTGCCAGCTCACCTTCCGGGACAGGGGCCGGTTTGGAGGCTGAAGCTTTCTTT.

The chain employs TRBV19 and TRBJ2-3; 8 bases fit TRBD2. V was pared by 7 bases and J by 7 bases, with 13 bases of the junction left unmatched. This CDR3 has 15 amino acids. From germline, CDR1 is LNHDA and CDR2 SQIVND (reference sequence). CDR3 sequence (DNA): TGTGCCAGTAATGAGGGTGGCAAGCGGGGGCATACGCAGTATTTT. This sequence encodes CASNEGGKRGHTQYF.

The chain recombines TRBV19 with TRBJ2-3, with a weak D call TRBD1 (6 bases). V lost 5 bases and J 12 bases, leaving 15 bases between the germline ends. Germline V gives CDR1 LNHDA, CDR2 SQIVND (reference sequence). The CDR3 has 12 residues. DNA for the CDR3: TGTGCCAGTAGTGGTTCCGGGACAACCCAGTATTTT. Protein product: CASSGSGTTQYF.

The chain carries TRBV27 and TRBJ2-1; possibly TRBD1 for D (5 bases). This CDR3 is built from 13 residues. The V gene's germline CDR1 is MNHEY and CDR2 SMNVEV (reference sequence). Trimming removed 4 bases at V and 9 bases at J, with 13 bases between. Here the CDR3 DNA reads TGTGCCAGCAGTTCGTCGCCTACAGGTGAGCAGTTCTTC. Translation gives CASSSSPTGEQFF.